The text below deals with one T cell receptor (beta chain). The sample comes from a study of control samples from healthy donors and cancer patients. Assay: immunoSEQ multiplex PCR; the TCRdb copy retains only in-frame clones and omits some. The table shows roughly 29,000 clones, with about 90% occurring only once. This TCR derives from a female donor with melanoma. Sequencing was done on a sample of formalin-fixed, paraffin-embedded tissue.

CDR3 sequence: CASSFRESYEQYF. Here the CDR3 DNA reads TGTGCCAGCAGCTTCCGGGAGTCCTACGAGCAGTACTTC. The gene calls are TRBV5-4 and TRBJ2-7; maybe TRBD2 (6 bases). Germline CDR1 is SGHNT and CDR2 is YYREEE (reference sequence). The V and J ends lost 2 bases and 1 base respectively, with 7 bases between them. There are 13 residues in the CDR3.